This T cell receptor (beta chain) appears in the sequencing data of a study of T cell responses to AZD1222 COVID-19 vaccine. The CDR3 spans 15 residues. Trimming at V came to 5 bases and at J to 6 bases, leaving 6 bases not matched to a gene. CDR1 SSHAT and CDR2 FNYEAQ come from the germline V gene (reference sequence). The table came from immunoSEQ multiplex PCR; TCRdb's copy has only in-frame clones and leaves some out. The sample has approximately 150,000 clones, over 90% seen once. Only a few counts were recorded for this clone. The material sequenced was peripheral blood, taken on day 0 of AZD1222 vaccination. This clonotype was obtained from an adult in good health. The chain links TRBV7-7 to TRBJ2-1; 11 bases map to TRBD2. CDR3 amino acids: CASSAGTSGPNEQFF. CDR3 DNA: TGTGCCAGCAGCGCCGGGACTAGCGGTCCCAATGAGCAGTTCTTC.